The 3 T cell receptor beta chains reported below all come from one sample, sequenced in a study of CD8+ T cells in alopecia areata. cDNA prepared by RNA extraction and subsequent reverse transcription served as the template for sequencing. Profiled with immunoSEQ multiplex PCR; TCRdb holds only in-frame clones, not every one. The data show roughly 140,000 clones, around 55% seen once. The specimen was CD8+ T cells sorted from blood, collected at week 0. The source of these receptors is a human donor with alopecia areata.

Only a few counts were recorded for this clone. Other DNA sequences in the sample encode the same CDR3. The chain is built from TRBV29-1 and TRBJ2-7; D possibly corresponds to TRBD2 (5 bases). Trimming left V 2 bases short and J 3 bases short, with 5 bases between. The length of the CDR3 is 11 residues. The germline CDR1 and CDR2 sequences are SQVTM and ANQGSEA. CDR3 sequence reads: CSVERDYEQYF. The CDR3, as DNA: TGCAGCGTTGAACGGGACTACGAGCAGTACTTC.

This clone was observed a few times. V is TRBV5-6 and J is TRBJ2-6; 7 nucleotides agree with TRBD1. CDR1 is SGHDT, CDR2 YYEEEE, per germline. V trimming: 6 bases; J trimming: 0 bases; junction bases outside the gene matches: 9. The CDR3 length is 17 residues. Here the CDR3 reads CASTMRTGASGANVLTF. CDR3 sequence (DNA): TGTGCCAGCACCATGCGGACAGGAGCCTCTGGGGCCAACGTCCTGACTTTC.

CDR3 sequence (DNA): TGCAGCGTTGATACAGGGGGCGAGACCCAGTACTTC. It encodes CSVDTGGETQYF. The V gene is TRBV29-1, the J gene TRBJ2-5; 9 nucleotides match TRBD1. The CDR3 length is 12 residues. Trimming cost V 3 bases and J 5 bases; bases outside gene matches: 1. Germline V lookup: CDR1 SQVTM, CDR2 ANQGSEA.